This is a list of T cell receptor beta chains from one sample in a study of graft-versus-host responses after intestinal transplantation. Antigens of these TCRs are unknown. The method was immunoSEQ multiplex PCR; TCRdb's version includes in-frame clones alone and lacks a portion of them. The sample includes more than 85,000 clones, approximately 92% seen only once; the top ten take about 0.51%. Sequenced material: unstimulated CD8+ T cells sorted from spleen or lymph node cells, taken before intestinal transplant. The receptors shown here come from a human donor who received an intestinal transplant. CDR3s include the opening cysteine and the closing phenylalanine or tryptophan. A D gene is named only where the DNA matches it firmly. Size tells how often a clone was seen (once, few, many) or the class of an expanded clone, and some rows leave it out.

D gene	V gene	clone size	J gene	CDR3 protein	CDR3 DNA
NA	TRBV4-1	once	TRBJ2-7	CASSQEIWASQYF	TGCGCCAGCAGCCAAGAAATCTGGGCTTCGCAGTACTTC
TRBD1	TRBV19	NA	TRBJ1-1	CASSIQGAFFTEAFF	TGTGCCAGTAGTATCCAGGGGGCTTTCTTCACTGAAGCTTTCTTT
TRBD2	TRBV7-6	NA	TRBJ2-7	CASSFYTSGTYEQYF	TGTGCCAGCAGCTTTTACACTAGCGGGACTTACGAGCAGTACTTC
TRBD2	TRBV19	NA	TRBJ2-1	CASSISGGGDEQFF	TGTGCCAGTAGTATTAGCGGCGGGGGGGATGAGCAGTTCTTC
NA	TRBV23-1	NA	TRBJ1-5	CASSASSGSNQPQHF	TGCGCCAGCAGTGCCTCCTCTGGGAGCAATCAGCCCCAGCATTTT
NA	TRBV9	NA	TRBJ2-7	CASSAGDGRGEQYF	TGTGCCAGCAGCGCCGGGGACGGCCGCGGCGAGCAGTACTTC
NA	TRBV2	NA	TRBJ2-1	CASSQSSYNEQFF	TGTGCCAGCAGTCAGAGCTCCTACAATGAGCAGTTCTTC
NA	TRBV27	NA	TRBJ1-1	CASSLGGSIAEAFF	TGTGCCAGCAGTTTAGGAGGCTCGATCGCTGAAGCTTTCTTT
NA	TRBV6-6	NA	TRBJ1-5	CASSKTTGENQPQHF	TGTGCCAGCAGTAAGACAACGGGAGAGAATCAGCCCCAGCATTTT
NA	TRBV6-5	NA	TRBJ2-1	CASSKGGNEQFF	TGTGCCAGTTCAAAAGGGGGGAATGAGCAGTTCTTC
TRBD1	TRBV4-1	NA	TRBJ1-1	CASSPRDRGEAFF	TGCGCCAGCAGCCCCCGGGACAGGGGTGAAGCTTTCTTT
TRBD2	TRBV27	NA	TRBJ2-1	CASSSERLAITYNEQFF	TGTGCCAGCAGTTCCGAAAGACTAGCTATAACCTACAATGAGCAGTTCTTC
NA	TRBV9	NA	TRBJ2-7	CASSPSHYEQYF	TGTGCCAGCAGCCCAAGCCACTACGAGCAGTACTTC
NA	TRBV19	few	TRBJ1-1	CASRTRGNTEAFF	TGTGCCAGTAGAACCCGGGGGAACACTGAAGCTTTCTTT